This T cell receptor (beta chain) was identified in a study of identical twins. Overall study results and limits: The models gave estimates that fell short of the out-of-frame TCR alpha sharing seen in monozygotic twins. Cross-sectional statistical analysis, not tracking of the same donors, underpinned the conclusions.

Of note for this clonotype: As yet, its antigen is unknown.

MiXCR, run by TCRdb on the 5' RACE reads, gives a single entry per CDR3 protein. The data contain about 340,000 distinct CDR3 sequences, roughly an eighth of them singletons. Germline CDR1 and CDR2: SEHNR and FQNEAQ (reference sequence). The CDR3 is 16 residues long. V gave up 5 bases and J gave up 3 bases, with 19 bases separating them. The same data also went into a second study, on yellow fever vaccine responses in identical twins.

The V and J genes are TRBV7-9 and TRBJ1-1; possible D gene TRBD1, 5 bases. The TCR originated in a woman between 18 and 29 years old in good health. Sequences were obtained from CD8+ T cells sorted from blood. CDR3 coding DNA: TGTGCCAGCAGCCCTCCCGAACGGGGGTCCGACACTGAAGCTTTCTTT. Encoded protein: CASSPPERGSDTEAFF.